These T cell receptor beta chains were read from a single sample in a study of T cells in Graves' hyperthyroidism and ophthalmopathy. Using its own MiXCR run on the multiplex PCR reads, TCRdb lists one record per CDR3 protein. The data contain more than 550,000 distinct CDR3 sequences, 45% of them singletons. Material for sequencing was peripheral blood or thyroid tissue (not recorded which). These receptors were collected from an adult man with Graves' disease, either hyperthyroidism or ophthalmopathy (not recorded which). Both conserved end residues are part of each CDR3. D genes are given only for firm matches. Not every row has a clone size; where given, it reads once, few, many or a size class.

clone size,D gene,J gene,V gene,CDR3 DNA,CDR3 protein
.,.,TRBJ1-2,TRBV12-3/TRBV12-4,TGTGCCAGCAGTTCCTTTGGGGCCAGGGGCTACGGCTACACCTTC,CASSSFGARGYGYTF
.,.,TRBJ1-6,TRBV2,TGTGCCAGCAGTGAAGGACCGCGGTGGTATAATTCACCCCTCCACTTT,CASSEGPRWYNSPLHF
many,.,TRBJ1-2,TRBV2,TGTGCCAGCAGCGCTGGGGATGCGGGTGGCTACACCTTC,CASSAGDAGGYTF
many,TRBD1,TRBJ1-4,TRBV29-1,TGCAGCGTCGCGACAGGGGTAAATGAAAAACTGTTTTTT,CSVATGVNEKLFF
.,.,TRBJ1-5,TRBV2,TGTGCCAGAAGTGAGGACGGTCTAAATCAGCCCCAGCATTTT,CARSEDGLNQPQHF
.,TRBD2,TRBJ2-5,TRBV12-3/TRBV12-4,TGTGCCAGCAGTTTACAGCGGGGGCGGGGGGAGACCCAGTACTTC,CASSLQRGRGETQYF
many,.,TRBJ1-1,TRBV2,TGTGCCAGCAGTGATATCGGGGGCCAAGTGGCTTTCTTT,CASSDIGGQVAFF
many,TRBD2,TRBJ2-5,TRBV20-1,TGCAGTGCCAGGGAACTGGGGTCGGCTAGCGGGAGGGTAGAGACCCAGTACTTC,CSARELGSASGRVETQYF
.,.,TRBJ2-1,TRBV12-3/TRBV12-4,TGTGCCAGCAGTTTCGGTGGCGGATACAATGAGCAGTTCTTC,CASSFGGGYNEQFF
few,.,TRBJ1-2,TRBV5-8,TGTGCCAGCAGCTGGCGGACAGTAAGAAACTATGGCTACACCTTC,CASSWRTVRNYGYTF
many,.,TRBJ2-7,TRBV7-9,TGTGCCAGCCGGCCTGCAAGCTCCTACGAGCAGTACTTC,CASRPASSYEQYF
.,TRBD1,TRBJ1-4,TRBV16,TGTGCCAGCAGCCAATCGTGGGGACAGATAAATGAAAAACTGTTTTTT,CASSQSWGQINEKLFF
.,.,TRBJ2-7,TRBV10-3,TGTGCCATCAGTGAGGAGGGCAGGTACGAGCAGTACTTC,CAISEEGRYEQYF
many,.,TRBJ2-2,TRBV5-1,TGTGCCAGCAGCTTGGGCGGTACCGGGGAGCTGTTTTTT,CASSLGGTGELFF
many,.,TRBJ1-4,TRBV7-9,TGTGCCAGCAGCTGGGACGGAAATGAAAAACTGTTTTTT,CASSWDGNEKLFF
.,.,TRBJ2-3,TRBV7-3,TGTGCCAGCAGCCCGACGGGGGCTAGGACAGATACGCAGTATTTT,CASSPTGARTDTQYF
.,TRBD1,TRBJ1-5,TRBV24-1,TGTGCCACCAGTGATCGGACAGGGAGGGATCAGCCCCAGCATTTT,CATSDRTGRDQPQHF
many,TRBD1,TRBJ2-7,TRBV2,TGTGCCAGCCGCTGGGACAGGGGCTACGAGCAGTACTTC,CASRWDRGYEQYF
.,.,TRBJ1-3,TRBV2,TGTGCCAGCAGTGAATTTAAGGGTGGCACCATATATTTT,CASSEFKGGTIYF
many,.,TRBJ2-7,TRBV5-8,TGTGCCAGCAGCTTGGACGGGGGCACCTACGAGCAGTACTTC,CASSLDGGTYEQYF
few,.,TRBJ1-5,TRBV7-9,TGTGCCAGCATTTCGGGGATTCAGCCCCAGCATTTT,CASISGIQPQHF
.,TRBD1,TRBJ1-1,TRBV19,TGTGCCAGTAGTATAGCAGGGGGCACGGGCACTGAAGCTTTCTTT,CASSIAGGTGTEAFF
few,TRBD1,TRBJ1-1,TRBV2,TGTGCCAGCAGTTCCCGCCGGGACAGGGGGCTTGGGGACACTGAAGCTTTCTTT,CASSSRRDRGLGDTEAFF
many,.,TRBJ2-7,TRBV20-1,TGCAGTGCGTGGGGACACTCCTCCTACGAGCAGTACTTC,CSAWGHSSYEQYF
once,.,TRBJ1-6,TRBV10-3,TGTGCCATCAGTGAGCCGGGCGATAATTCACCCCTCCACTTT,CAISEPGDNSPLHF
.,TRBD1,TRBJ1-5,TRBV16,TGTGCCAGCAGTCTAACAGGACAGGGCGGTGGTCAGCCCCAGCATTTT,CASSLTGQGGGQPQHF
.,.,TRBJ2-5,TRBV2,TGTGCCAGCAGTGAAGGTCACGCGCCCTCCTACAATGCCCAGTACTTC,CASSEGHAPSYNAQYF
many,.,TRBJ2-7,TRBV6-5,TGTGCCAGCAGTCCTACGATCTACGAGCAGTACTTC,CASSPTIYEQYF
.,TRBD2,TRBJ2-5,TRBV2,TGTGCCAGCAGTGCTACTAGCGGGGACCAAGAGACCCAGTACTTC,CASSATSGDQETQYF
few,.,TRBJ1-3,TRBV9,TGTGCCAGCAGCGCCCTCGGCAGGGCTGGAAACACCATATATTTT,CASSALGRAGNTIYF
few,.,TRBJ1-6,TRBV6-1,TGTGCCAGCAGTGAAGGTGGTTATAATTCACCCCTCCACTTT,CASSEGGYNSPLHF
.,.,TRBJ2-5,TRBV7-2,TGTGCCAGCAGCCACGTGGGGGCCCAGTACTTC,CASSHVGAQYF
.,.,TRBJ1-1,TRBV20-1,TGCAGTGCTAGATTGGGGGCCACTGAAGCTTTCTTT,CSARLGATEAFF
.,TRBD1,TRBJ1-6,TRBV29-1,TGCAGCGTGAGACAGGGCCATTCACCCCTCCACTTT,CSVRQGHSPLHF
few,.,TRBJ1-1,TRBV14,TGTGCCAGCAGCCAAGGGCACGGCTACACTGAAGCTTTCTTT,CASSQGHGYTEAFF
.,TRBD2,TRBJ2-5,TRBV7-2,TGTGCCAGCAGATTACCGGGACTAGCGGGAGGCAAAGAGACCCAGTACTTC,CASRLPGLAGGKETQYF
many,TRBD1,TRBJ1-1,TRBV2,TGTGCCACCTTACCGGGACAGCTGAACACTGAAGCTTTCTTT,CATLPGQLNTEAFF
.,TRBD1,TRBJ1-1,TRBV12-3/TRBV12-4,TGTGCCAGCAGACCAACAGGGGGCTACACTGAAGCTTTCTTT,CASRPTGGYTEAFF
many,.,TRBJ1-1,TRBV29-1,TGCAGCGCCGAGACAGTACTTATGAACACTGAAGCTTTCTTT,CSAETVLMNTEAFF
.,.,TRBJ1-3,TRBV10-3,TGTGCCAGCAGTTACTCAAGAGGGGGAGATGGAAACACCATATATTTT,CASSYSRGGDGNTIYF
.,.,TRBJ1-2,TRBV12-3/TRBV12-4,TGTGCCAGCGTATCGGGACGGAACTATGGCCACACCTTC,CASVSGRNYGHTF
few,.,TRBJ2-7,TRBV2,TGCGCCAGCAGTGAGAGCGGGACAGGTTTGCGGTACGAGCAGTACTTC,CASSESGTGLRYEQYF
.,.,TRBJ2-5,TRBV7-7,TGTGCTACCAGGGGACGACAAGAGACCCAGTACTTC,CATRGRQETQYF
many,TRBD1,TRBJ1-4,TRBV7-8,TGTGCCAGCAGCTTAGCGAGACAGGGGGGACTTAATGAAAAACTGTTTTTT,CASSLARQGGLNEKLFF
many,.,TRBJ2-5,TRBV2,TGTGCCAGCAGTGATGTGGGCTTACAAGAGACCCAGTACTTC,CASSDVGLQETQYF
.,TRBD1,TRBJ2-6,TRBV5-4,TGTGCCAGCAGCCCCCGGACAGGGGTCAACGTCCTGACTTTC,CASSPRTGVNVLTF
.,TRBD1,TRBJ1-1,TRBV25-1,TGTGCCAGCAGGGGACAGGTGGCTGAAGCTTTCTTT,CASRGQVAEAFF
few,.,TRBJ2-5,TRBV7-2,TGTGCCAGCAGCTCTAAATACCAAGAGACCCAGTACTTC,CASSSKYQETQYF